This record covers a single TCR beta chain. Its target is unknown. This CDR3 spans 14 amino acids. The germline V gene encodes CDR1 SGHTA and CDR2 FQGTGA. The V and J ends lost 2 bases and 6 bases, in that order; junction bases with no gene match: 7. This record comes from a study of T-cell memory formation after mild COVID-19. Study-wide findings and caveats: The main location of contracting CD4+ clones was CM and EM, and that of contracting CD8+ clones was EMRA. The authors did not confirm SARS-CoV-2 specificity of second-wave clones peaking day 37. Some clones that responded were present in memory (sampled pre-infection), which suggests cross-reactive memory joined. Contracting clones from day 15 to 85 showed balanced CD4/CD8; later expanders favored CD4+.

TCRdb reprocessed the 5' RACE reads via MiXCR and lists one record per CDR3 protein. The sample includes about 560,000 distinct CDR3 sequences, roughly 22% seen only once; the top ten take around 8.4%. The gene calls are TRBV7-3 and TRBJ2-7; TRBD2 aligns across 7 bases. The source material was PBMCs or a T cell subset sorted from them (not recorded which). The TCR was taken from an adult woman who had mild COVID-19 (a few samples of this study predate the infection). Cell type and time point are not known. The CDR3 nucleotides read TGTGCCAGCAGCTTAGAAGGGAGGGGCTCCGAGCAGTACTTC. This codes for CASSLEGRGSEQYF.